The next 2 T cell receptor beta chains were all read from a single sample in a study of cytomegalovirus exposure and HLA in healthy donors. Some clones are missing from TCRdb's copy, which holds only in-frame ones; the method was immunoSEQ multiplex PCR. In the table there are roughly 260,000 clones, around 90% of which are singletons. Sample: PBMCs. The receptors stem from a woman aged 18-35 years in good health and CMV-seronegative.

V and J are TRBV6-1 and TRBJ1-5; 10 nucleotides align to TRBD1. Germline V gene lookup returns CDR1 MNHNS and CDR2 SASEGT. This CDR3 has 14 residues. Trimming removed 9 bases from V and 6 bases from J; junction bases left unmatched: 8. CDR3 region: CASSRDRGGQPQHF. CDR3 nucleotides: TGTGCCAGTAGCCGGGACAGGGGCGGTCAGCCCCAGCATTTT.

The rearrangement joins TRBV6-5 to TRBJ1-4; TRBD1 matches at 12 bases. J gave up 8 bases and V 3 bases, and 7 bases lay outside the gene matches. The CDR3 sequence is 16 residues long. Germline values: CDR1 MNHEY, CDR2 SVGAGI. CDR3 in DNA: TGTGCCAGCAGTTATCACGGGACAGGGGGCAGAGAAAAACTGTTTTTT. This codes for CASSYHGTGGREKLFF.